These 32 T cell receptor beta chains came from one sample sequenced in a study of shared clonotypes between healthy human individuals. The repertoire was sequenced with immunoSEQ multiplex PCR; TCRdb's copy has only in-frame clones and lacks some. The sample lists around 700,000 clones, just over 90% seen once, with roughly 24% in the top ten. Selected positively for CCR7 and CD45RO-negative, naive CD8 cells excluded terminally differentiated effector memory CD45RA+ cells. The sequencing input was naive CD8+ T cells sorted from blood. The source of these receptors is a man between 25 and 39 years old in good health.

This rearrangement joins TRBV19 to TRBJ2-1, with D uncertain. The CDR3 extends over 13 amino acids. Germline V gene data show CDR1 as LNHDA and CDR2 as SQIVND (reference sequence). V shed 4 bases and J shed 2 bases, with 6 bases lying between them. CDR3 sequence (DNA): TGTGCCAGTAGTAACACCCCCTACAATGAGCAGTTCTTC. Translating gives CASSNTPYNEQFF.

The table lists this clone with a count of one. The chain links TRBV7-9 to TRBJ2-5; perhaps D is TRBD1 or TRBD2 (5 bases each). Trimming removed 3 bases from V and 3 bases from J, with 14 bases in between. This CDR3 has 15 amino acids. Germline CDR1 is SEHNR and CDR2 is FQNEAQ (reference sequence). Written as DNA, the CDR3 is TGTGCCAGCAGCTTGGGACCTGGAGCGAAAGAGACCCAGTACTTC. It translates to CASSLGPGAKETQYF. The whole variable domain, filled in from reference TRBV7-9 and TRBJ2-5, reads DTGVSQNPRHKITKRGQNVTFRCDPISEHNRLYWYRQTLGQGPEFLTYFQNEAQLEKSRLLSDRFSAERPKGSFSTLEIQRTEQGDSAMYLCASSLGPGAKETQYFGPGTRLLVL.

The chain uses TRBV14 and TRBJ2-7; 10 nucleotides agree with TRBD1. The CDR3 is 16 residues long. Trimming at V came to 2 bases and at J to 6 bases, leaving 10 bases not matched to a gene. From germline, CDR1 is SGHDN and CDR2 FVKESK. The CDR3 loop is CASSQIWTGGMGEQYF. The CDR3 DNA follows: TGTGCCAGCAGCCAAATTTGGACAGGGGGTATGGGCGAGCAGTACTTC.

The rearrangement uses TRBV5-4 and TRBJ1-5; D call uncertain. Per the germline V gene, CDR1 is SGHNT and CDR2 is YYREEE (reference sequence). Trimming removed 4 bases at V and 4 bases at J, with 9 bases between. CDR3 length: 13 amino acids. CDR3 loop: CASSGGTNQPQHF. The CDR3 DNA is TGTGCCAGCAGCGGCGGTACGAATCAGCCCCAGCATTTT.

This clone was picked up many times. V is TRBV28 and J is TRBJ1-2, with D perhaps TRBD1 (5 bases). There are 14 residues in the CDR3. CDR1 is MDHEN and CDR2 is SYDVKM in the germline V gene. Trimming removed 2 bases at V and 3 bases at J, with 10 bases between. The CDR3 DNA reads TGTGCCAGCAGTTTACGGGGGGAAGACTATGGCTACACCTTC. Translation gives CASSLRGEDYGYTF.

This chain joins TRBV10-3 and TRBJ2-7; 10 nucleotides match TRBD1. This CDR3 region has 14 residues. V was clipped by 4 bases and J by 6 bases; unmatched bases: 6. Germline-derived CDR1 and CDR2 are ENHRY and SYGVKD. CDR3 DNA sequence: TGTGCCATCAGTGTGGGACAGGGGACGGGCGAGCAGTACTTC. Protein: CAISVGQGTGEQYF.

Worth noting for this clone: This same CDR3 is encoded by further DNA sequences in the sample. The chain carries TRBV9 and TRBJ2-3, with D perhaps matching TRBD2 (5 bases). This CDR3 has 15 amino acids. V lost 0 bases, J lost 4 bases, and 12 bases lay in between. Germline-derived CDR1 and CDR2 are SGDLS and YYNGEE. As DNA, the CDR3 is TGTGCCAGCAGCGTAGAAGGAGCCGGGGCAGATACGCAGTATTTT. This sequence encodes CASSVEGAGADTQYF.

The chain uses TRBV5-6 and TRBJ1-2; D unclear. Germline CDR1 and CDR2: SGHDT and YYEEEE. Trimming left V 6 bases short and J 1 base short, with 19 bases between. The CDR3 loop spans 16 amino acids. The CDR3 DNA is TGTGCCAGCATCCAATCCTGGGGTTCGGTTAACTATGGCTACACCTTC. This encodes CASIQSWGSVNYGYTF. Variable domain in full (rest from reference TRBV5-6 and TRBJ1-2): DAGVTQSPTHLIKTRGQQVTLRCSPKSGHDTVSWYQQALGQGPQFIFQYYEEEERQRGNFPDRFSGHQFPNYSSELNVNALLLGDSALYLCASIQSWGSVNYGYTFGSGTRLTVV.

This sequence joins TRBV7-5 and TRBJ2-7. TRBV7-5 is assigned pseudogene status. The CDR3 is 9 amino acids. The CDR3 nucleotides are TGTGCCAGAAATTACGAGCAGTACTTC. Its translation is CARNYEQYF.

The CDR3 here is CASSATGGGLETQYF. The DNA of the CDR3 is TGTGCCAGCAGCGCGACAGGGGGCGGGTTGGAGACCCAGTACTTC. The chain employs TRBV9 and TRBJ2-5; 10 positions agree with TRBD1. The CDR3 consists of 15 residues. CDR1 is SGDLS and CDR2 is YYNGEE in the germline V gene. The V and J ends lost 3 bases and 5 bases, in that order; junction bases with no gene match: 7.

V usage is TRBV27 and J usage is TRBJ2-1; 13 bases align to TRBD2. CDR3 length: 15 amino acids. V trimming: 4 bases; J trimming: 7 bases; junction bases outside the gene matches: 4. The V gene's germline CDR1 is MNHEY and CDR2 SMNVEV (reference sequence). CDR3 in DNA: TGTGCCAGCAGTTACGGACTAGCGGGAGTTAATGAGCAGTTCTTC. It translates to CASSYGLAGVNEQFF.

V and J are TRBV19 and TRBJ1-2; tentative D call: TRBD1 (6 bases). Germline V gene data show CDR1 as LNHDA and CDR2 as SQIVND (reference sequence). The ends were cut back, 6 bases at V and 4 bases at J, with 12 bases in the middle. There are 13 residues in the CDR3. The DNA for the CDR3 is TGTGCCAGTAGCCCAGGGGTCGGCTATGGCTACACCTTC. Its translation is CASSPGVGYGYTF.

The chain couples TRBV5-1 to TRBJ2-1; the D gene is possibly TRBD2 (5 bases). V lost 0 bases and J lost 4, with 20 bases in between. CDR1 and CDR2 (germline): SGHRS, YFSETQ. This CDR3 has 18 residues. The CDR3 DNA is TGCGCCAGCAGCTTGGGCCCCGCGGGCCTCTGGTGGTACAATGAGCAGTTCTTC. It yields the protein CASSLGPAGLWWYNEQFF.

The rearrangement joins TRBV7-9 to TRBJ2-7; D call uncertain. Germline loops: CDR1 SEHNR, CDR2 FQNEAQ (reference sequence). V lost 3 bases and J 3 bases, leaving 9 bases between the germline ends. This CDR3 contains 13 residues. The CDR3 is CASSFGSIYEQYF. CDR3 nucleotides: TGTGCCAGCAGCTTCGGGTCGATCTACGAGCAGTACTTC.

This chain joins TRBV9 and TRBJ2-2; D could derive from TRBD1 or TRBD2 (5 bases each). The CDR3 totals 13 residues. V shed 0 bases and J shed 9 bases, with 9 bases lying between them. Germline-derived CDR1 and CDR2 are SGDLS and YYNGEE. CDR3: CASSVAGTRELFF. CDR3 DNA: TGTGCCAGCAGCGTAGCTGGGACGCGGGAGCTGTTTTTT. The whole variable domain, remainder taken from reference TRBV9 and TRBJ2-2, is DSGVTQTPKHLITATGQRVTLRCSPRSGDLSVYWYQQSLDQGLQFLIQYYNGEERAKGNILERFSAQQFPDLHSELNLSSLELGDSALYFCASSVAGTRELFFGEGSRLTVL.

V and J are TRBV2 and TRBJ2-3; 9 positions agree with TRBD2. The CDR3 is 14 amino acids. The germline CDR1 and CDR2 sequences are SNHLY and FYNNEI. Losses at the gene ends were 7 bases for V and 5 bases for J; bases not matched to a gene: 7. The CDR3 nucleotides read TGTGCCAGCACCCTTGGCGGGGGGGGAGATACGCAGTATTTT. Translated, it gives CASTLGGGGDTQYF.

This clone was counted a single time. This rearrangement joins TRBV7-9 to TRBJ2-2; D is uncertain. The CDR3 extends over 15 amino acids. Per germline, CDR1 SEHNR and CDR2 FQNEAQ (reference sequence). V lost 5 bases and J lost 1, with 11 bases in between. DNA of the CDR3: TGTGCCAGCAGCCCTCCGGCCTTGAACACCGGGGAGCTGTTTTTT. Its protein product is CASSPPALNTGELFF.

This chain uses TRBV27 with TRBJ2-1; D possibly corresponds to TRBD1 (5 bases). Germline V gene sequence: CDR1 MNHEY, CDR2 SMNVEV (reference sequence). V dropped 10 bases and J dropped 11 bases, with 15 bases sitting between them. This CDR3 spans 11 amino acids. CDR3 amino acids: CATRGQDKQFF. DNA of the CDR3: TGTGCCACCCGTGGGCAGGACAAGCAGTTCTTC.

V usage is TRBV5-8 and J usage is TRBJ2-5; 14 nucleotides match TRBD2. Germline assignment: CDR1 SGHTS and CDR2 YDEGEE. V lost 4 bases and J lost 10; bases outside the gene matches: 9. This CDR3 contains 15 residues. The CDR3 region is CASSTGLAGGGDQYF. The CDR3 DNA reads as TGTGCCAGCAGCACTGGACTAGCGGGAGGTGGGGACCAGTACTTC.

The chain links TRBV19 to TRBJ2-7; TRBD1 is a possible D gene (5 bases). The V end was cut by 5 bases, the J end by 4 bases, with 12 bases between. This CDR3 has 13 amino acids. CDR1 is LNHDA and CDR2 is SQIVND in the germline V gene (reference sequence). CDR3 sequence reads: CASSPTSGYEQYF. The CDR3 coding sequence is TGTGCCAGTAGTCCGACCTCAGGGTACGAGCAGTACTTC. Looking up the rest from reference TRBV19 and TRBJ2-7 gives the full variable domain: DGGITQSPKYLFRKEGQNVTLSCEQNLNHDAMYWYRQDPGQGLRLIYYSQIVNDFQKGDIAEGYSVSREKKESFPLTVTSAQKNPTAFYLCASSPTSGYEQYFGPGTRLTVT.

The V gene is TRBV5-1, the J gene TRBJ1-1; TRBD1 is a possible D gene (5 bases). Germline V gene data show CDR1 as SGHRS and CDR2 as YFSETQ. Deletions cut 4 bases from V and 1 base from J, with 11 bases between. CDR3 length equals 14 residues. CDR3 nucleotide sequence: TGCGCCAGCAGCCTGGGACCCGAGAACACTGAAGCTTTCTTT. Protein product: CASSLGPENTEAFF.

This clone was seen once. The chain uses TRBV4-1 and TRBJ2-1; D uncertain. The CDR3 totals 13 residues. From germline, CDR1 is MGHRA and CDR2 YSYEKL. Trimming shortened V by 7 bases and J by 10 bases, and 17 bases separated the two germline ends. This CDR3 reads CASTGIGRTEQFF. CDR3 nucleotide sequence: TGCGCCAGCACCGGAATAGGGCGAACCGAGCAGTTCTTC.

The rearrangement links TRBV6-5 to TRBJ2-4; D is possibly TRBD1 or TRBD2 (6 bases each). Germline values: CDR1 MNHEY, CDR2 SVGAGI. Deletions cut 5 bases from V and 5 bases from J, with 13 bases between. The CDR3 sequence is 14 residues long. The CDR3 is CASSPQGGENIQYF. In DNA form, the CDR3 reads TGTGCCAGCAGTCCACAGGGAGGAGAAAACATTCAGTACTTC.

The chain links TRBV6-5 to TRBJ1-1; D is undetermined. Looked up from germline, CDR1 is MNHEY and CDR2 is SVGAGI. The CDR3 consists of 16 residues. Trimming pared 2 bases from V and 0 bases from J, leaving 13 bases between. CDR3 residues: CASSYHPAVLNTEAFF. In DNA form, the CDR3 reads TGTGCCAGCAGTTACCACCCCGCAGTACTGAACACTGAAGCTTTCTTT.

The chain combines TRBV2 with TRBJ2-3, with 7 bases fitting TRBD2. The germline gives CDR1 SNHLY, CDR2 FYNNEI. J gave up 0 bases and V 4 bases, and 4 bases lay outside the gene matches. This CDR3 is 15 amino acids long. The CDR3 loop is CASSGERGSTDTQYF. The CDR3 DNA sequence: TGTGCCAGCAGTGGGGAGCGGGGAAGCACAGATACGCAGTATTTT.

V gene TRBV6-6 combines with J gene TRBJ1-1, with D unresolved. Trimming cost V 6 bases and J 6 bases, with 17 bases left between them. Germline V gives CDR1 MNHNY, CDR2 SVGAGI (reference sequence). This CDR3 contains 14 residues. The CDR3 region has the DNA TGTGCCAGCAGAAACCAGGATTATACGTCTGAAGCTTTCTTT. Protein product: CASRNQDYTSEAFF.

The chain couples TRBV25-1 to TRBJ2-3; 8 bases are shared with TRBD2. The CDR3 has 14 residues. Looked up from germline, CDR1 is MGHDK and CDR2 is SYGVNS. J gave up 2 bases and V 5 bases, and 3 bases lay outside the gene matches. The CDR3 here is CASSLAGTTDTQYF. CDR3 nucleotides: TGTGCCAGCAGTTTAGCGGGAACCACAGATACGCAGTATTTT.

The chain combines TRBV15 with TRBJ1-5; D might be TRBD1 (6 bases). Trimming removed 3 bases from V and 6 bases from J, with 15 bases in between. CDR3 length: 15 residues. Germline lookup yields CDR1 LNHNV and CDR2 YYDKDF (reference sequence). CDR3 coding DNA: TGTGCCACCAGCAGCGATAGGGGGTTGGGTCAGCCCCAGCATTTT. Translating it yields CATSSDRGLGQPQHF.

This chain connects TRBV28 to TRBJ2-7; no firm D call. Deletions cut 3 bases from V and 3 bases from J, with 21 bases between. The length of the CDR3 is 17 residues. Germline V lookup: CDR1 MDHEN, CDR2 SYDVKM. For the CDR3, the DNA is TGTGCCAGCAGTTTCTCGGGCAAAACCTCCGTTAACTACGAGCAGTACTTC. It yields the protein CASSFSGKTSVNYEQYF.

This sequence joins TRBV11-3 and TRBJ2-1; D is undetermined. This CDR3 is 13 amino acids long. Germline CDR1 and CDR2: SGHNT and YENEEA. The ends were cut back, 4 bases at V and 8 bases at J, with 12 bases in the middle. CDR3 coding DNA: TGTGCCAGCAGCTCCGGTGCGGTTGATGAGCAGTTCTTC. It codes for CASSSGAVDEQFF.

The chain links TRBV27 to TRBJ2-1; 7 bases agree with TRBD2. The CDR3 runs to 14 residues. CDR1 is MNHEY, CDR2 SMNVEV, per germline (reference sequence). J gave up 4 bases and V 5 bases, and 5 bases lay outside the gene matches. The CDR3 reads CASSRREWYNEQFF. The CDR3 DNA follows: TGTGCCAGCAGTCGGCGGGAGTGGTACAATGAGCAGTTCTTC.

Points on this clone: Other DNA sequences in this sample translate to the same CDR3. This rearrangement joins TRBV27 to TRBJ2-6; no firm D call. CDR3 length: 13 residues. Germline V gene lookup returns CDR1 MNHEY and CDR2 SMNVEV (reference sequence). Trimming pared 2 bases from V and 4 bases from J, leaving 3 bases between. The CDR3 DNA is TGTGCCAGCAGTTTAACCGGGGCCAACGTCCTGACTTTC. Translated: CASSLTGANVLTF. The whole variable domain, filled in from reference TRBV27 and TRBJ2-6, reads EAQVTQNPRYLITVTGKKLTVTCSQNMNHEYMSWYRQDPGLGLRQIYYSMNVEVTDKGDVPEGYKVSRKEKRNFPLILESPSPNQTSLYFCASSLTGANVLTFGAGSRLTVL.